Below, 17 T cell receptor beta chains from the same sample are listed, as sequenced in a study of shared clonotypes between healthy human individuals. Naive CD8 cells lacked CD45RO, underwent positive selection for CCR7 and left out terminally differentiated effector memory CD45RA+ cells. Assay used: immunoSEQ multiplex PCR; TCRdb lists only in-frame clones, some missing. The sample includes 750,000 to 1,000,000 clones, almost 95% of them seen just once. Sequenced sample: naive CD8+ T cells sorted from blood. The receptors stem from a man younger than 45 in good health.

The chain has TRBV5-1 and TRBJ1-1; D might be TRBD1 (5 bases). This CDR3 has 18 residues. Germline lookup yields CDR1 SGHRS and CDR2 YFSETQ. V was pared by 0 bases and J by 0 bases, with 18 bases between. The CDR3 coding sequence is TGCGCCAGCAGCTTGGCTTTGGTGGGGGATCTAATGAACACTGAAGCTTTCTTT. It translates to CASSLALVGDLMNTEAFF.

Points on this clone: Other DNA sequences from this sample encode an identical CDR3 as well. The gene calls are TRBV7-2 and TRBJ2-7; 9 bases map to TRBD1. The CDR3 is made up of 14 amino acids. V was clipped by 3 bases and J by 4 bases; unmatched bases: 4. The germline V gene encodes CDR1 SGHTA and CDR2 FQGNSA. The CDR3 DNA follows: TGTGCCAGCAGCTTCGACAGGGGGGCATACGAGCAGTACTTC. Translating gives CASSFDRGAYEQYF.

The V and J genes are TRBV9 and TRBJ2-3, with TRBD2 matching 10 bases. Germline values: CDR1 SGDLS, CDR2 YYNGEE. V lost 3 bases to trimming and J lost 3 bases; unmatched junction nucleotides: 10. The length of the CDR3 is 17 residues. In nucleotides, the CDR3 is TGTGCCAGCAGCGCCGGGGAGCTAGCGGGAGAAACAGATACGCAGTATTTT. This sequence encodes CASSAGELAGETDTQYF. The entire variable domain, with the rest obtained from reference TRBV9 and TRBJ2-3, is as follows: DSGVTQTPKHLITATGQRVTLRCSPRSGDLSVYWYQQSLDQGLQFLIQYYNGEERAKGNILERFSAQQFPDLHSELNLSSLELGDSALYFCASSAGELAGETDTQYFGPGTRLTVL.

The V gene is TRBV28, the J gene TRBJ1-2, with D possibly TRBD1 on 5 matching bases. CDR1 is MDHEN, CDR2 SYDVKM, per germline. Trimming cost V 2 bases and J 2 bases, with 21 bases left between them. The CDR3 is 18 residues long. The CDR3 DNA reads TGTGCCAGCAGTTTAAGGTCAGGGAGGCGAGCAGGCAACTATGGCTACACCTTC. Its translation: CASSLRSGRRAGNYGYTF.

J is TRBJ1-4 and V is TRBV19; D perhaps matches TRBD1 (6 bases). Trimming took off 3 bases at V and 0 bases at J, with 14 bases between the two ends. Germline-derived CDR1 and CDR2 are LNHDA and SQIVND (reference sequence). The CDR3 extends over 17 amino acids. Here the CDR3 reads CASSIPRQEPTNEKLFF. CDR3 DNA sequence: TGTGCCAGTAGTATCCCCCGACAGGAGCCAACTAATGAAAAACTGTTTTTT.

The sample holds a few counts of this clone. The chain links TRBV5-5 to TRBJ2-2, with 9 bases fitting TRBD2. The junction had 8 bases not matched to a gene; V was cut back by 4 bases and J by 7 bases. The CDR3 has 15 amino acids. The V gene's germline CDR1 is SGHKS and CDR2 YYEKEE (reference sequence). In nucleotides, the CDR3 is TGTGCCAGCAGCCGAACTAGCGGGCTGATCGGGGAGCTGTTTTTT. Translated: CASSRTSGLIGELFF.

The chain is built from TRBV13 and TRBJ2-1; the match to TRBD2 covers 14 bases. The V and J ends lost 0 bases and 6 bases, in that order; junction bases with no gene match: 7. Germline assignment: CDR1 PRHDT and CDR2 FYEKMQ (reference sequence). CDR3 length equals 18 residues. The CDR3 nucleotides read TGTGCCAGCAGCTTAGGCTCGGGACTAGCGGGAGTGTTCAATGAGCAGTTCTTC. Protein product: CASSLGSGLAGVFNEQFF.

V gene TRBV19 combines with J gene TRBJ2-3, with 7 bases aligning to TRBD2. Germline trimming cut 6 bases from V and 4 bases from J; bases unmatched to any gene: 13. This CDR3 has 16 residues. Germline V gives CDR1 LNHDA, CDR2 SQIVND (reference sequence). DNA of the CDR3: TGTGCCAGTAGAAACGGACTAGATGTCTTCGCAGATACGCAGTATTTT. It codes for CASRNGLDVFADTQYF.

Written as DNA, the CDR3 is TGTGCCATCGGGGACACAGGGTACGAGCAGTACTTC. Translating it yields CAIGDTGYEQYF. V gene TRBV10-3 combines with J gene TRBJ2-7; tentatively, D is TRBD1 (6 bases). Trimming shortened V by 8 bases and J by 4 bases, and 12 bases separated the two germline ends. CDR3 size: 12 residues. Germline V gene data show CDR1 as ENHRY and CDR2 as SYGVKD.

The chain recombines TRBV6-1 with TRBJ2-7; TRBD2 matches at 7 bases. CDR3 size: 15 residues. Germline lookup yields CDR1 MNHNS and CDR2 SASEGT. The ends lost 4 bases at V and 0 bases at J; junction bases unmatched: 6. In nucleotides, the CDR3 is TGTGCCAGCAGTGCGGGGCGGGGGAGCTCCTACGAGCAGTACTTC. It encodes CASSAGRGSSYEQYF.

This sequence joins TRBV5-1 and TRBJ2-3; 14 bases line up with TRBD2. V lost 5 bases and J lost 6; bases outside the gene matches: 8. The CDR3 extends over 16 amino acids. Germline lookup yields CDR1 SGHRS and CDR2 YFSETQ. The CDR3 here is CASRSGLAGAFDTQYF. The CDR3 DNA is TGCGCCAGCAGATCGGGACTAGCGGGAGCATTCGATACGCAGTATTTT.

Details on this clone: The sample has other DNA sequences that encode this CDR3 too. This chain links TRBV13 with TRBJ2-3; D gene unclear. The V end lost 0 bases, the J end lost 3 bases, and 7 bases lay between the germline ends. Germline assignment: CDR1 PRHDT and CDR2 FYEKMQ (reference sequence). The CDR3 spans 14 residues. The CDR3 region has the DNA TGTGCCAGCAGCTTAGGCCTAGAAACAGATACGCAGTATTTT. It encodes CASSLGLETDTQYF.

With respect to this clone: Other nucleotide sequences from this sample produce the same CDR3. The CDR3 region has the DNA TGTGCCAGCAGCTTATCGAATCAGCCCCAGCATTTT. Amino acids: CASSLSNQPQHF. The chain employs TRBV7-9 and TRBJ1-5; D gene ambiguous. CDR1 and CDR2 (germline): SEHNR, FQNEAQ (reference sequence). The CDR3 is 12 residues long. V lost 2 bases and J 4 bases, leaving 3 bases between the germline ends.

This chain links TRBV29-1 with TRBJ2-3, with a weak D call TRBD1 (6 bases). The V end lost 6 bases, the J end lost 5 bases, and 18 bases lay between the germline ends. Germline loops: CDR1 SQVTM, CDR2 ANQGSEA. The length of the CDR3 is 14 residues. The CDR3: CSVVGTLRLDTQYF. As DNA, the CDR3 is TGCAGCGTAGTAGGGACACTCCGGTTAGATACGCAGTATTTT.

V and J are TRBV27 and TRBJ2-2; 10 bases match TRBD2. CDR1 is MNHEY, CDR2 SMNVEV, per germline (reference sequence). The CDR3 consists of 16 residues. J gave up 6 bases and V 6 bases, and 10 bases lay outside the gene matches. CDR3 protein: CASRNQAGGPSGELFF. The CDR3 DNA reads TGTGCCAGCAGAAACCAAGCGGGAGGGCCGTCCGGGGAGCTGTTTTTT.

The chain has TRBV28 and TRBJ2-1; 8 nucleotides agree with TRBD2. The CDR3 sequence is 17 residues long. Germline values: CDR1 MDHEN, CDR2 SYDVKM. V lost 8 bases and J lost 5; bases outside the gene matches: 17. The CDR3 loop reads CASRLGVGWREDNEQFF. CDR3 sequence (DNA): TGTGCCAGCCGGCTAGGCGTTGGATGGCGGGAGGACAATGAGCAGTTCTTC.

The chain uses TRBV30 and TRBJ2-7, with TRBD1 as a possible D gene (5 bases). The V gene lost 2 bases and the J gene lost 3 bases, with 17 bases spanning the gap. Germline CDR1 and CDR2: GTSNPN and SVGIG (reference sequence). The CDR3 is 15 residues long. The CDR3 DNA reads TGTGCCTGGAGTTCGGTTCGACAGCACTTCTACGAGCAGTACTTC. Translation gives CAWSSVRQHFYEQYF.